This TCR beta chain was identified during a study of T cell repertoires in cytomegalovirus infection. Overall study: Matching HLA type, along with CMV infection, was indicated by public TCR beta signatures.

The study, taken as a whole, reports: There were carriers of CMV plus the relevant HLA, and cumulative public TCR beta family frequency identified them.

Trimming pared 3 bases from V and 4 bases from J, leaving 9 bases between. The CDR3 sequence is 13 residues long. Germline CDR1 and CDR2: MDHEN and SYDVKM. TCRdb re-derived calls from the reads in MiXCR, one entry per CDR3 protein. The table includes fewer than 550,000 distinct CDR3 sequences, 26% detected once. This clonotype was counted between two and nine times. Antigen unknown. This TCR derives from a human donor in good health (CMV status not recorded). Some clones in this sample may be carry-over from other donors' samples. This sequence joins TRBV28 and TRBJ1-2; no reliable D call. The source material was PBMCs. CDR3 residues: CASSLNQAYGYTF. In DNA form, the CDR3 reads TGTGCCAGCAGTTTGAATCAAGCCTATGGCTACACCTTC.